This is a list of T cell receptor beta chains from one sample in a study of T cell responses to AZD1222 COVID-19 vaccine. Assay: immunoSEQ multiplex PCR; the TCRdb copy retains only in-frame clones and omits some. The sample has about 60,000 clones; 80% to 90% are singletons. The sequencing here drew on peripheral blood, taken 28 days after the second AZD1222 dose. These receptors originate from an adult who received the AZD1222 COVID-19 vaccine. The CDR3 runs from the conserved cysteine through the conserved F or W. The D gene is left open where the match is weak. Size is omitted from some rows. Given values are once, few, many or a class for expanded clones.

.	TRBV27	TRBJ1-1	.	CASSLRGSTEAFF	TGTGCCAGCAGTCTCAGGGGCTCCACTGAAGCTTTCTTT
TRBD2	TRBV11-2	TRBJ2-2	.	CASSFGTRVPITGELFF	TGTGCCAGCAGCTTTGGGACTAGAGTTCCGATCACCGGGGAGCTGTTTTTT
TRBD1	TRBV6-5	TRBJ1-1	once	CASIVGRGQGAFF	TGTGCCAGCATCGTGGGGAGAGGACAGGGAGCTTTCTTT
.	TRBV6-5	TRBJ2-2	once	CASSYSVQNTGELFF	TGTGCCAGCAGTTACTCGGTACAAAACACCGGGGAGCTGTTTTTT
.	TRBV5-1	TRBJ2-1	few	CASSVVAANNEQFF	TGCGCCAGCAGTGTAGTAGCGGCGAACAATGAGCAGTTCTTC
.	TRBV9	TRBJ2-2	.	CASSKTTGQRTGELFF	TGTGCCAGCAGTAAAACTACCGGACAGCGCACCGGGGAGCTGTTTTTT
.	TRBV2	TRBJ2-2	.	CASSGGPGTTGELFF	TGTGCCAGCAGTGGCGGGCCAGGGACCACCGGGGAGCTGTTTTTT
TRBD1	TRBV19	TRBJ1-1	.	CAIRGDRGSFF	TGTGCCATACGGGGAGACAGGGGGTCTTTCTTT
.	TRBV5-5	TRBJ2-1	.	CASSSQGPEQFF	TGTGCCAGCAGCTCACAGGGACCTGAGCAGTTCTTC
.	TRBV5-4	TRBJ2-7	.	CASSLELGLNYEQYF	TGTGCCAGCAGCTTGGAATTAGGTCTCAACTACGAGCAGTACTTC
.	TRBV9	TRBJ2-1	.	CASSVGGEPYNEQFF	TGTGCCAGCAGCGTGGGCGGGGAACCCTACAATGAGCAGTTCTTC
.	TRBV6-5	TRBJ2-3	.	CASSPTPADTQYF	TGTGCCAGCAGTCCAACTCCCGCAGATACGCAGTATTTT
.	TRBV4-2	TRBJ2-3	.	CASSREEADTQYF	TGTGCCAGCAGCCGAGAGGAGGCAGATACGCAGTATTTT
TRBD2	TRBV7-9	TRBJ2-3	.	CASSLGGGRANIGQYF	TGTGCCAGCAGCTTAGGAGGCGGGAGGGCCAATATTGGGCAGTATTTT
TRBD1	TRBV6-5	TRBJ1-5	once	CASSYRTGKGQPQHF	TGTGCCAGCAGTTACAGGACAGGGAAGGGACAGCCCCAGCATTTT
.	TRBV11-2	TRBJ1-1	.	CASSLGPSGLNTEAFF	TGTGCCAGCAGCTTAGGCCCGTCAGGGCTGAACACTGAAGCTTTCTTT
.	TRBV2	TRBJ2-1	.	CASSKSWGNEQFF	TGTGCCAGCAGTAAATCTTGGGGAAATGAGCAGTTCTTC
.	TRBV28	TRBJ1-2	.	CASSTDLRASTDYGYTF	TGTGCCAGCAGTACCGATCTCAGGGCGTCCACGGACTATGGCTACACCTTC
.	TRBV6-5	TRBJ2-7	.	CASSYSSRPDYEQYF	TGTGCCAGCAGTTACTCGAGCAGGCCGGACTACGAGCAGTACTTC
.	TRBV5-8	TRBJ1-5	.	CASSLFLYSNQPQHF	TGTGCCAGCAGCTTGTTTTTGTATAGCAATCAGCCCCAGCATTTT
TRBD2	TRBV9	TRBJ2-2	.	CASSVERGGQNTGELFF	TGTGCCAGCAGCGTAGAGCGGGGCGGCCAGAACACCGGGGAGCTGTTTTTT
TRBD1	TRBV7-9	TRBJ1-3	.	CASSFTGAGNTIYF	TGTGCCAGCAGCTTTACAGGGGCTGGAAACACCATATATTTT
.	TRBV11-2	TRBJ1-1	.	CASSLGGSAEAFF	TGTGCCAGCAGCTTAGGAGGGTCGGCTGAAGCTTTCTTT
.	TRBV12-3/TRBV12-4	TRBJ2-4	.	CASSLSTRVQYF	TGTGCCAGCAGTCTCTCGACTCGTGTTCAGTACTTC
TRBD2	TRBV19	TRBJ2-1	.	CASSSWTSGRFSNEQFF	TGTGCCAGTAGCTCATGGACTAGCGGGAGATTCTCCAATGAGCAGTTCTTC
.	TRBV6-5	TRBJ2-3	.	CASSTLRTQYF	TGTGCCAGCAGTACCCTGAGAACGCAGTATTTT
.	TRBV18	TRBJ1-6	.	CASSPQYPGPQNSPLHF	TGTGCCAGCTCACCACAATACCCAGGACCTCAAAATTCACCCCTCCACTTT
.	TRBV19	TRBJ1-2	.	CASSIRTSYGYTF	TGTGCCAGTAGTATCAGGACGTCCTATGGCTACACCTTC